This T cell receptor (beta chain) stems from a study of shared clonotypes between healthy human individuals (dated by TCRdb to the early 2020s). In terms of the full investigation: The cohort comprised a couple of women and a few men aged 18 to 49 years. To increase sequencing depth and limit assay-specific biases, TCR repertoire library preparation and sequencing were carried out by different laboratories using diverse techniques. To estimate repertoire size and how much clonotypes are shared between individuals, the study performed deep sequencing of blood TCR repertoires from about 5 healthy adults. For each donor, three plates each were used for CD4 naive and CD4 memory, two plates were used for CD8 naive, and one plate was used for CD8 memory. Per donor, leukapheresis produced somewhere between about 0.94 and 9.5 billion PBMCs. Paper-wide results and their limitations: Pairwise subsampling indicated that sequencing depth was expected to affect the degree of clonotype sharing among donors. Compared with non-shared clonotypes, the clonotypes found in all four sorted-subset donors had higher generation probabilities. Because the study included only a small number of donors, the genetic and exposure-history diversity represented was limited. Sampling was restricted to blood, and TCR repertoires in tissues likely differ from the TCR repertoires found in blood. When several donors were compared, the shared fraction of clonotypes was 5% to 6.5% for naive CD4, roughly 3.3% for naive CD8, 2% to 2.5% for memory CD4, and roughly 0.43% for memory CD8. Incomplete sequencing was indicated by rarefaction of sorted-subset datasets, despite the large sequencing depth. Naive subsets generally had larger estimated clonotype richness than memory subsets did.

From the cysteine through the phenylalanine, the CDR3 covers 15 amino acids. The read is trimmed to its CDR3 DNA, 45 bases read in frame from base 1. For this chain, trimming is 5 bases at the V end and 3 bases at the J end, and the number of junction bases without a gene match is 4. CDR1 and CDR2 were assigned from the germline V gene as SGHTA and FQGNSA. As concerns this clone: No antigen is known for it. No much larger clone exists at a distance of one base, and base qualities are not known.

CD8 naive samples consisted of CD45RO-negative cells that were positively selected for CCR7, yielding a CD45RA+CCR7+ population without TemRA cells. Healthy HIV-negative adults with no recently reported acute infections or vaccinations were included as donors. All donors were Caucasian adults living in Nashville, Tennessee, USA. After blood collection by leukapheresis, PBMCs were isolated using Ficoll-Histopaque density gradient centrifugation and then cryopreserved in the vapor phase of liquid nitrogen. Purity and quantity of every magnetically sorted T cell population were checked by analytical flow cytometry. Genomic DNA was isolated from every sorted fraction and measured by UV absorbance on a Nanodrop 2000c. Using the deep immunoSEQ assay, multiplex PCR amplified TCR CDR3 regions from genomic DNA. Genomic DNA extracted from each cell subset was distributed evenly over all wells of several immunoSEQ 96-well plates, and each plate served as one replicate. For sorted subsets, 150 to 200 ng genomic DNA, equal to 30,000 to 35,000 T cell genomes, was loaded into each replicate PCR. Purified libraries were measured with a Qubit 3.0 fluorometer, size-checked on a Bioanalyzer 2100, and measured again with the KAPA Library Quantification kit. Every immunoSEQ 96-well plate was sequenced on a dedicated single-read 150-cycle Illumina NextSeq 550 flow cell. The authors' pipeline ran thus. The immunoSEQ output contained only junctional sequences without quality scores, so filtering could not match that applied to full-length reads. To assign V/J genes and CDR3, sequences were annotated against IMGT germline references using PyIR, a Python wrapper for IgBLAST v1.9. Reads with weak V/J assignments (E-value above 1e-6), missing CDR3, stop codons, out-of-frame junctions, or ambiguous translated residues were removed. V3J clonotypes were defined as sequences sharing the same inferred V gene, J gene, and CDR3 amino acid sequence. The percentage overlap between two repertoires was calculated by dividing the number of shared unique clonotypes by the size of the smaller repertoire. RTK rarefaction, the Chao1 estimator, and Recon v2.1 estimates of unobserved clonotypes were used to assess repertoire richness. OLGA was used to compute generation probabilities for all TCRbeta clonotypes that the gDNA method yielded from several donors. The table comes from immuneACCESS by way of TCRdb, which keeps in-frame sequences with V and J called. Part of the clones is missing from these tables; in studies checked, under half for an unresolved V gene and the rest for unknown reasons. V and J calls and clone size follow that table, whereas D and trimming were derived from the DNA. This sample comprises about 700,000 clones, around 92% of them detected only once. The ten largest clones capture about 24% of the sample.

Sequenced input: naive CD8+ T cells sorted from blood. According to the study, the label for this sample's cell subset or site signals: CD45RA+CCR7+. The clonotype was recovered from a man younger than 40 in good health. The sequence links TRBV7-2 to TRBJ2-1; TRBD1 agrees with 10 junctional bases. The CDR3 here reads CASSKTGGFYNEQFF. The nucleotide sequence reads as follows: TGTGCCAGCAGCAAGACAGGGGGCTTCTACAATGAGCAGTTCTTC.